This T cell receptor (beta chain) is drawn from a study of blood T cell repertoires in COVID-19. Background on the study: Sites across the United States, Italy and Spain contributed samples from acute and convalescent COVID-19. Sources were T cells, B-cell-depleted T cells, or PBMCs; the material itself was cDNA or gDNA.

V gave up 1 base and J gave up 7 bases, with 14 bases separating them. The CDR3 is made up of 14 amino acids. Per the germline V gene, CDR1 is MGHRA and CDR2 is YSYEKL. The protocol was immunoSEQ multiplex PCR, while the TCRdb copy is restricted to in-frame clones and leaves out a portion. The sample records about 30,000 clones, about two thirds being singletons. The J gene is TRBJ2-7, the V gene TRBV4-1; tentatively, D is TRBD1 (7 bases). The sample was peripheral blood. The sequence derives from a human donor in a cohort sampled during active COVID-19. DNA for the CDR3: TGCGCCAGCAGCCAAGTCGCTCAGGGGGGAGAGCAGTACTTC. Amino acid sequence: CASSQVAQGGEQYF.